Sequencing of this T cell receptor beta chain was carried out in a study of CD8 T cells in ankylosing spondylitis. TCRdb processed the 5' RACE reads anew with MiXCR; each CDR3 protein has one entry. The sample lists under 250,000 distinct CDR3 sequences, roughly 26% occurring once. This clonotype was counted ten times or more. The V and J ends lost 1 base and 10 bases respectively, with 13 bases between them. The CDR3 contains 13 residues. Germline assignment: CDR1 MGHRA and CDR2 YSYEKL. The genes are TRBV4-1 and TRBJ1-2, with a tentative D call TRBD1 (5 bases). The source material was blood, either unsorted or a sorted T cell fraction (not recorded which). The sequence was collected from a male donor with ankylosing spondylitis or in good health (not recorded which). CDR3 sequence (DNA): TGCGCCAGCAGCCAAGCATACTCAGGGTCCTACACCTTC. This translates into CASSQAYSGSYTF.